The clone carrying this T cell receptor (beta chain) was seen only a few times. Its antigen is not known. Patients selected for sequencing had displayed CD8+CD57+ cell expansion by flow cytometry. The diagnosis in all patients was severe acquired aplastic anemia. CDR3 and TCR beta VDJ profiling relied on genomic DNA as the template. TCRdb re-derived calls from the reads in MiXCR, one entry per CDR3 protein. The sample has around 190,000 distinct CDR3 sequences, roughly 50% seen once; the top ten hold around 13%. This record comes from a study of CD8+CD57+ T cells in acquired aplastic anemia. Points from the study as a whole: Patients and controls turned out to have 25 to 35 CD8+ CDR3 sequences in common. Patients were compared with controls for CD8+ Simpson's diversity, and no significant difference emerged.

Trimming left V 1 base short and J 3 bases short, with 13 bases between. Per the germline V gene, CDR1 is LGHNA and CDR2 is YNFKEQ. This CDR3 comprises 15 residues. The material sequenced was sorted CD4+, CD8+, or CD8+CD57+ T cells (not recorded which) from PBMCs. The sequence derives from a human donor with aplastic anemia. This chain uses TRBV4-2 with TRBJ2-7; D is undetermined. CDR3 amino acids: CASSQASDGSYEQYF. The CDR3 DNA reads TGTGCCAGCAGCCAAGCTTCGGACGGCAGCTACGAGCAGTACTTC.